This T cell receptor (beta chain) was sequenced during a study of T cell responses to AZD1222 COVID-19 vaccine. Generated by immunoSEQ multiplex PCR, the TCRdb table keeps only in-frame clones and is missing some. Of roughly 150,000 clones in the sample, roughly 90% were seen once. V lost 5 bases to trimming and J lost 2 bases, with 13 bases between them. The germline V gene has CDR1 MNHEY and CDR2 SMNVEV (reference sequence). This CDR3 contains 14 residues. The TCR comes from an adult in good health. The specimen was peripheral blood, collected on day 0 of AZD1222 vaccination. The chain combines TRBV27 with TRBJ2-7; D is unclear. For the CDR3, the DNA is TGTGCCAGCAGTCCCGGTGGTAGTCCCTACGAGCAGTACTTC. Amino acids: CASSPGGSPYEQYF.